Here is one TCR beta chain with its context. Its target is not known. These data belong to a study of T-cell memory formation after mild COVID-19. Study-wide context: TCR clusters were largely donor specific.

The germline V gene encodes CDR1 MNHEY and CDR2 SVGEGT. V lost 6 bases and J lost 4, with 19 bases in between. The CDR3 has 16 residues. TCRdb fed the 5' RACE reads into MiXCR, producing one record per CDR3 protein. Here the sample spans 540,000 or so distinct CDR3 sequences, 20% being singletons. Whole-study results and caveats: That cross-reactive memory joined was suggested by some responding clones appearing in pre-infection memory.

The sequenced material came from PBMCs or a T cell subset sorted from them (not recorded which). The chain employs TRBV6-2 or TRBV6-3 and TRBJ2-1; D might be TRBD2 (7 bases). The clonotype comes from an adult woman who had mild COVID-19 (a few samples of this study predate the infection). Cell type and time point are not known. The CDR3 is CASRGLAGGPYNEQFF. DNA for the CDR3: TGTGCCAGCAGGGGCTTGGCCGGGGGGCCTTACAATGAGCAGTTCTTC.